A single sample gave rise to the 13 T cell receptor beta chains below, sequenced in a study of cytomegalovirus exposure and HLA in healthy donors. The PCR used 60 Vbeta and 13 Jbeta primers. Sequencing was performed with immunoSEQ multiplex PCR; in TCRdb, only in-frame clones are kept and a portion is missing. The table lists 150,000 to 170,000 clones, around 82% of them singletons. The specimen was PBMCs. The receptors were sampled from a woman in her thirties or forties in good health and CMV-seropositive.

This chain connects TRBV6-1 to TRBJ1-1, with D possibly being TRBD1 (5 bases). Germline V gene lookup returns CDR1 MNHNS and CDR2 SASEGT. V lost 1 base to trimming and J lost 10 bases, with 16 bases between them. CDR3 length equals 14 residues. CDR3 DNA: TGTGCCAGCAGTGAAGGGGGGAGGCGCGGTGGAGCTTTCTTT. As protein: CASSEGGRRGGAFF.

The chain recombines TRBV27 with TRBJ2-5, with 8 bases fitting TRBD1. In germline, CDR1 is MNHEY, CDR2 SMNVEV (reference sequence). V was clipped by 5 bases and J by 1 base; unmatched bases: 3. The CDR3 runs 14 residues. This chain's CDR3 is CASSKDRGQETQYF. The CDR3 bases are TGTGCCAGCAGTAAAGACAGGGGCCAAGAGACCCAGTACTTC.

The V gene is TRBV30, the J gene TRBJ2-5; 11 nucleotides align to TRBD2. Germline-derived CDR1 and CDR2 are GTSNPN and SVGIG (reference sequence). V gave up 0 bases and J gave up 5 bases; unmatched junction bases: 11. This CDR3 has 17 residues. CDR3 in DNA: TGTGCCTGGAGTGTCCGCACTAGCGGGAGAAATGGGGAGACCCAGTACTTC. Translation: CAWSVRTSGRNGETQYF.

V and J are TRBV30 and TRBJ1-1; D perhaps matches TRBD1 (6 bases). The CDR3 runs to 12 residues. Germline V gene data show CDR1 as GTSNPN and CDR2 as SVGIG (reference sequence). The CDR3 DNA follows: TGTGCGAAACAGGGCCTGAACACTGAAGCTTTCTTT. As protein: CAKQGLNTEAFF.

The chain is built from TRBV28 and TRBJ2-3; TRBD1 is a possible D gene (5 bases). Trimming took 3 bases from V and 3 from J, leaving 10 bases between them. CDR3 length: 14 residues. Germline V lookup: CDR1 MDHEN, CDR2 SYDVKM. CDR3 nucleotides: TGTGCCAGCAGTTTGGAGACAGCGACAGATACGCAGTATTTT. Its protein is CASSLETATDTQYF. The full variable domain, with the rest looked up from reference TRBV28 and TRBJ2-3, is DVKVTQSSRYLVKRTGEKVFLECVQDMDHENMFWYRQDPGLGLRLIYFSYDVKMKEKGDIPEGYSVSREKKERFSLILESASTNQTSMYLCASSLETATDTQYFGPGTRLTVL.

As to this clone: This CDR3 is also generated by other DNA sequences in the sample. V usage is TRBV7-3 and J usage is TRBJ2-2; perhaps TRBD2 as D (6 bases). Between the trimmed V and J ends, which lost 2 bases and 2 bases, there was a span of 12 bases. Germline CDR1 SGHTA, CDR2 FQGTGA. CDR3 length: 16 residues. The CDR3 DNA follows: TGTGCCAGCAGCTTAGCTGGACTACACAACACCGGGGAGCTGTTTTTT. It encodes CASSLAGLHNTGELFF.

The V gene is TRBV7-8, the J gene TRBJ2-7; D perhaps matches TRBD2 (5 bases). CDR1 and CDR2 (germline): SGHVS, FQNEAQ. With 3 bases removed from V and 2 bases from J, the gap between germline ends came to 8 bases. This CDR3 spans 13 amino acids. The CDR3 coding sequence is TGTGCCAGCAGCTTGAGCGGAGCCTACGAGCAGTACTTC. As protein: CASSLSGAYEQYF.

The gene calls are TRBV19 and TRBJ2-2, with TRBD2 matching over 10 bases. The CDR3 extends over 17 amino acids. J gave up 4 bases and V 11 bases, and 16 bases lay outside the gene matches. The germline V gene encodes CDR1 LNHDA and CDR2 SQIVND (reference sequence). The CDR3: CASSAGGPILSTGELFF. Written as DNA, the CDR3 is TGTGCCTCCTCAGCGGGAGGGCCCATTCTCAGCACCGGGGAGCTGTTTTTT. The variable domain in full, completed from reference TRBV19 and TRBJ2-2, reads DGGITQSPKYLFRKEGQNVTLSCEQNLNHDAMYWYRQDPGQGLRLIYYSQIVNDFQKGDIAEGYSVSREKKESFPLTVTSAQKNPTAFYLCASSAGGPILSTGELFFGEGSRLTVL.

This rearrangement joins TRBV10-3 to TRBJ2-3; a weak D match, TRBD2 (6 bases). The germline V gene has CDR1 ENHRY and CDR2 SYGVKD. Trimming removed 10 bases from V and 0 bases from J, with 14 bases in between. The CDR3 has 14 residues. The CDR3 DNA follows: TGTGCCACCCGTAGCGGTACTAGCACAGATACGCAGTATTTT. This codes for CATRSGTSTDTQYF.

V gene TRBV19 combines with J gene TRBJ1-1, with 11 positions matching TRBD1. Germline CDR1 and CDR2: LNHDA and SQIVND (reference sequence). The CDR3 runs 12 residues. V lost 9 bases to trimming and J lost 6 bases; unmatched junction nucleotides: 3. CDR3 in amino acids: CASGQGAAEAFF. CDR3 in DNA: TGTGCCAGCGGACAGGGGGCCGCTGAAGCTTTCTTT.

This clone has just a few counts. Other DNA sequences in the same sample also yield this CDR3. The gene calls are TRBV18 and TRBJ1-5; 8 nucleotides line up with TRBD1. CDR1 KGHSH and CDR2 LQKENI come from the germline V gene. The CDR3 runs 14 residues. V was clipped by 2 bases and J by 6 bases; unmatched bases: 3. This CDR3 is CASSPGTGSQPQHF. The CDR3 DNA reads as TGTGCCAGCTCACCAGGGACAGGTTCTCAGCCCCAGCATTTT.

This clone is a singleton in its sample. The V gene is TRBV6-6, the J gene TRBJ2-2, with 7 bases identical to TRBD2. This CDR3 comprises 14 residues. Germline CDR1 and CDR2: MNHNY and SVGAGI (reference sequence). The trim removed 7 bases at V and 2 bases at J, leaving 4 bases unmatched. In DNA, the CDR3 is TGTGCCAGCAAAGGGGAGGGAAACACCGGGGAGCTGTTTTTT. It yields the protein CASKGEGNTGELFF.

The CDR3 protein is CASSLRGPGLAGVHYEQYF. For the CDR3, the DNA is TGCGCCAGCAGCTTGAGGGGGCCGGGACTAGCGGGAGTCCACTACGAGCAGTACTTC. This sequence joins TRBV5-1 and TRBJ2-7; the match to TRBD2 covers 14 bases. Germline V lookup: CDR1 SGHRS, CDR2 YFSETQ. After removal of 1 base from V and 3 bases from J, the junction contained 12 bases not matched to a gene. This CDR3 is 19 amino acids long. The whole variable domain, remainder taken from reference TRBV5-1 and TRBJ2-7, is KAGVTQTPRYLIKTRGQQVTLSCSPISGHRSVSWYQQTPGQGLQFLFEYFSETQRNKGNFPGRFSGRQFSNSRSEMNVSTLELGDSALYLCASSLRGPGLAGVHYEQYFGPGTRLTVT.